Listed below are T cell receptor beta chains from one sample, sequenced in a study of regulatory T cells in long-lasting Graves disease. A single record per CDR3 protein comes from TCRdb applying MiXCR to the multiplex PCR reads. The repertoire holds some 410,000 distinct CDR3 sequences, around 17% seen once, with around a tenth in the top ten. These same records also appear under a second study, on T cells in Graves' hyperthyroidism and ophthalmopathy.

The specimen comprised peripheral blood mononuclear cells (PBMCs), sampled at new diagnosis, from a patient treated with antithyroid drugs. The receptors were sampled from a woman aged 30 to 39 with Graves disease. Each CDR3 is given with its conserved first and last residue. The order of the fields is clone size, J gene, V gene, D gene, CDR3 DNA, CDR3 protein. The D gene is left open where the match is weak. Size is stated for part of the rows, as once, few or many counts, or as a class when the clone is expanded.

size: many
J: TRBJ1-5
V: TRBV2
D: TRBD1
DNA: TGTGCCAGTAGAGACAGGGGCATGATCCAGCCCCAGCATTTT
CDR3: CASRDRGMIQPQHF

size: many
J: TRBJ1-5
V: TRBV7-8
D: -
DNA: TGTGCCAGCAGCTTAGCGCGGCTAGGGGCCAGCAATCAGCCCCAGCATTTT
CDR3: CASSLARLGASNQPQHF

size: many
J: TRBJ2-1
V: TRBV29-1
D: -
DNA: TGCAGCGTTGAGCTTATCGGGAGAGGGCACAATGAGCAGTTCTTC
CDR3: CSVELIGRGHNEQFF

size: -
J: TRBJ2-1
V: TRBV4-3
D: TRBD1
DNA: TGCGCCAGCAGCCAAGATCCGACAGGGAGCATTTACAATGAGCAGTTCTTC
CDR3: CASSQDPTGSIYNEQFF

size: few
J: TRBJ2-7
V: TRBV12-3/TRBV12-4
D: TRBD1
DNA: TGTGCCAGCAGTTTTGGGGACAGGGGGGACGAGCAGTACTTC
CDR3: CASSFGDRGDEQYF

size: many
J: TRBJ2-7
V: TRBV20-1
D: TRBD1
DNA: TGCAGTGCTAGAATACCCCCGGGACAGGGCTACGAGCAGTACTTC
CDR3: CSARIPPGQGYEQYF

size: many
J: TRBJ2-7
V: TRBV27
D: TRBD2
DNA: TGTGCCAGCAGACTACTAGCGGGAGGTTACTCCTACGAGCAGTACTTC
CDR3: CASRLLAGGYSYEQYF

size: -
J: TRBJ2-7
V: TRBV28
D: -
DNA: TGTGCCAGCAGGGCTCGGAGGGCCTCCAGCTACGAGCAGTACTTC
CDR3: CASRARRASSYEQYF

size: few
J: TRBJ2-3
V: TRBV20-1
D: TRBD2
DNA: TGCAGTGCTAGAGATCGGGGGACTAGCGGGAGCACAGATACGCAGTATTTT
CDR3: CSARDRGTSGSTDTQYF

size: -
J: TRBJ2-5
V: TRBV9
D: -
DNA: TGTGCCAGCAGCACAATCGCGGGGAGTAGTGACAGCGATCAAGAGACCCAGTACTTC
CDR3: CASSTIAGSSDSDQETQYF

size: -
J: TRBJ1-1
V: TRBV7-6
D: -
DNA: TGTGCCAGCAGCTTTGGCAGGATTAACACTGAAGCTTTCTTT
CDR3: CASSFGRINTEAFF

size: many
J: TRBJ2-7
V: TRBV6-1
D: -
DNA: TGTGCCAGCGTCCAGGGAAGGAAGCAGTACTTC
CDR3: CASVQGRKQYF

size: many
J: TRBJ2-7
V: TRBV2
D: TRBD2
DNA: TGTGCCAGCAGTGATGGACTAGCGTCAAAAGAGCAGTACTTC
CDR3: CASSDGLASKEQYF

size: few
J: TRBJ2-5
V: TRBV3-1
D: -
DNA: TGTGCCAGCAGCCAACTAAAAGCCCCCACTCGGGTAGGAGAGACCCAGTACTTC
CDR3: CASSQLKAPTRVGETQYF

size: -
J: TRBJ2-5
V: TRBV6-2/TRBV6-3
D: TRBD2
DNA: TGTGCCAGCAGAAAACTAGCGGGAGTTGGAGAGACCCAGTACTTC
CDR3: CASRKLAGVGETQYF

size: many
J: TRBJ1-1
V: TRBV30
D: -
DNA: TGTGCCTGGAGTATTCTAGCTGAAGCTTTCTTT
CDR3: CAWSILAEAFF

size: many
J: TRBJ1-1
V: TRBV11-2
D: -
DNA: TGTGCCAGCAGCTTAGCTGGACGGGAGAACACTGAAGCTTTCTTT
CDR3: CASSLAGRENTEAFF

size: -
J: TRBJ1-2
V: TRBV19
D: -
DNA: TGTGCCAGTCGCCCTGGGGGGGGGGCTGGCTACACCTTC
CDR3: CASRPGGGAGYTF

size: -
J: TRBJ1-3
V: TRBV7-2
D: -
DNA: TGTGCCAGCAGGGGAGACATATCTGGAAACACCATATATTTT
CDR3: CASRGDISGNTIYF

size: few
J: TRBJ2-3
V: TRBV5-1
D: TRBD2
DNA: TGCGCCAGCAGCTCCCTCCCGACTAGCGGGAGGTCCCCAGATACGCAGTATTTT
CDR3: CASSSLPTSGRSPDTQYF

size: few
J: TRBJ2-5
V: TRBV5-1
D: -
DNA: TGCGCCAGCAGCGGGGGCCAAGAGACCCAGTACTTC
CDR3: CASSGGQETQYF

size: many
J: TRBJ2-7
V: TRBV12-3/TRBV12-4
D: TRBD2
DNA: TGTGCCAGCAGTACGGGACTAGCGGGAGGGGGAGGCTACTACGAGCAGTACTTC
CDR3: CASSTGLAGGGGYYEQYF

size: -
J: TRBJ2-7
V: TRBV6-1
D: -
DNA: TGTGCCAGCAGGGGGGCGGGAACCCTCTCCGAGCAGTACTTC
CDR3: CASRGAGTLSEQYF

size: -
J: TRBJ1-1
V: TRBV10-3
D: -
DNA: TGTGCCATCAGAACAGACCAGAACACTGAAGCTTTCTTT
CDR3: CAIRTDQNTEAFF

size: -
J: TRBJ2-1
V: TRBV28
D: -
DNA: TGTGCCAGCAGTTTATTTCTTTGGGGGCGGGGCTCCTACAATGAGCAGTTCTTC
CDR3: CASSLFLWGRGSYNEQFF

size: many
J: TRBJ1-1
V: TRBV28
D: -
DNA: TGTGCCACCAAACAGCAAATGAACACTGAAGCTTTCTTT
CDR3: CATKQQMNTEAFF

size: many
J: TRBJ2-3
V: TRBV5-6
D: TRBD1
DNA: TGTGCCAGCAGCTCTTGGGACAGGAGGACAGATACGCAGTATTTT
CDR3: CASSSWDRRTDTQYF

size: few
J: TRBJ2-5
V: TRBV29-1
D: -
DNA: TGCAGCGTGCGCGTGGACTACCAAGAGACCCAGTACTTC
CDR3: CSVRVDYQETQYF

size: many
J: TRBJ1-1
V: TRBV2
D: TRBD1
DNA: TGTGCCAGCAGGTGGAGGGGGCAGACTGAAGCTTTCTTT
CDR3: CASRWRGQTEAFF

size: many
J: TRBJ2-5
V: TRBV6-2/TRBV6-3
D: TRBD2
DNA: TGTGCCAGCAGTTACGCCTTTAGGGGACTAGGGGCCCAGTACTTC
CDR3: CASSYAFRGLGAQYF

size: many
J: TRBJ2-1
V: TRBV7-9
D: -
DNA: TGTGCCAGCAGCTTATCTTTAGGGGTTCGTCACAATGAGCAGTTCTTC
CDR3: CASSLSLGVRHNEQFF

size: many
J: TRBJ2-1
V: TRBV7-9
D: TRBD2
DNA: TGTGCCAGCAGCTACACCCCCCTCACTAGCGGAGCCCCCTACAATGAGCAGTTCTTC
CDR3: CASSYTPLTSGAPYNEQFF

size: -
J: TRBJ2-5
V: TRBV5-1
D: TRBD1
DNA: TGCGCCAGCAGCTTGGTAGGGACAGGGGTGCGGCAAGAGACCCAGTACTTC
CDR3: CASSLVGTGVRQETQYF

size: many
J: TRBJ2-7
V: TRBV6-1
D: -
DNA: TGTGCCAGCACCCAACTAGGTTACGAGCAGTACTTC
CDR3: CASTQLGYEQYF

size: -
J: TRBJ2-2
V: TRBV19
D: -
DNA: TGTGCCAGTAGCAATTACTTGACCGCGAACACCGGGGAGCTGTTTTTT
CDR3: CASSNYLTANTGELFF

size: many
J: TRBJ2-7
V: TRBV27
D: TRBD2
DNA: TGTGCCAGCAGGGGACTAGCTCCCGCCTACGAGCAGTACTTC
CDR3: CASRGLAPAYEQYF

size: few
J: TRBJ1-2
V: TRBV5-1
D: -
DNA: TGCGCCAGCGGCGAGCAGGGCACTGGCTACACCTTC
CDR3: CASGEQGTGYTF

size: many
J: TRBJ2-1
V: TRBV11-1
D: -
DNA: TGTGCCAGCAGCTTAAGGACACGAGAGGGCCTGTCCTTC
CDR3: CASSLRTREGLSF

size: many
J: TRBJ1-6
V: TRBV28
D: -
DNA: TGTGCCAGCAGACCCACAGGTTCACCCCTCCACTTT
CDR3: CASRPTGSPLHF

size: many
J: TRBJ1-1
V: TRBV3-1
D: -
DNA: TGTGCCAGCAGCCAATCCCAGGGTATAGCTGAAGCTTTCTTT
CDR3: CASSQSQGIAEAFF

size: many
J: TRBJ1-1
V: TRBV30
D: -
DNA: TGTGCCTGGAGCGCCAACCGGGATTCTGAAGCTTTCTTT
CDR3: CAWSANRDSEAFF

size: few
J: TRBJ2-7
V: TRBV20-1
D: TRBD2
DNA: TGCAGTGGGGAGGGATCCTACGAGCAGTACTTC
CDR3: CSGEGSYEQYF

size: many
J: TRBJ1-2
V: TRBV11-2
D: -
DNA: TGTGCCAGCAGGGAAACAGGGCCGGGTGGATACACCTTC
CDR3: CASRETGPGGYTF

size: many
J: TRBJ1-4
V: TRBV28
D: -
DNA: TGTGCCAGCAGCAGAGGGAGTGAAAAACTGTTTTTT
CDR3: CASSRGSEKLFF

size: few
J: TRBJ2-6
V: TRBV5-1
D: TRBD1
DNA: TGCGCCAGCAGCCAGTTCAGGGGGCCGGCGCTGAGAGGGGCCAACGTCCTGACTTTC
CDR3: CASSQFRGPALRGANVLTF

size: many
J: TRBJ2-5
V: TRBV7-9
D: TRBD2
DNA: TGTGCCAGCAGCATCATTTTGAGCGGGAGAGAGACCCAGTACTTC
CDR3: CASSIILSGRETQYF

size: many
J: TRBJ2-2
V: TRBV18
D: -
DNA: TGTGCCAGCTCAGCGACGGGCACCGGGGAGCTGTTTTTT
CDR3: CASSATGTGELFF

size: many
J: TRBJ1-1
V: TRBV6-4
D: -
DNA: TGTGCCAGCAGTGACTCGAGCCACACTGAAGCTTTCTTT
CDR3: CASSDSSHTEAFF

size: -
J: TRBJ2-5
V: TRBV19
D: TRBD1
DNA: TGTGCCAGTAGTAAGGGACAGCAAGAGACCCAGTACTTC
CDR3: CASSKGQQETQYF

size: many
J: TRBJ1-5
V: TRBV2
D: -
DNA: TGTGCCAGCAGTTACCAGGGTTATCAGCCCCAGCATTTT
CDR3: CASSYQGYQPQHF